This is a list of T cell receptor beta chains from one sample in a study of CD8 T cells in ankylosing spondylitis. TCRdb analysed the 5' RACE reads with MiXCR anew, one entry per CDR3 protein. The sample shows under 150,000 distinct CDR3 sequences, roughly 10% of them seen only once. Sample: blood, either unsorted or a sorted T cell fraction (not recorded which). The receptors derive from a female donor with ankylosing spondylitis or in good health (not recorded which). Each CDR3 is given with its conserved first and last residue. Each record gives: D gene, clone size, J gene, V gene, CDR3 protein, CDR3 DNA. A D gene is named only where the DNA matches it firmly. Rows give clone size only sometimes, using once, few, many, or a class for an expanded clone.

>-|many|TRBJ2-7|TRBV18
CASSPPSDKGPYEQYF
TGTGCCAGCTCACCACCGTCAGACAAAGGCCCCTACGAGCAGTACTTC
>TRBD1|many|TRBJ2-1|TRBV24-1
CATKGQEGQEFDYNEQFF
TGTGCCACCAAAGGCCAAGAAGGACAGGAATTTGATTACAATGAGCAGTTCTTC
>-|many|TRBJ1-2|TRBV11-2
CASSPRDGYGYTF
TGTGCCAGCAGCCCGCGGGACGGATATGGCTACACCTTC
>-|many|TRBJ1-1|TRBV12-3/TRBV12-4
CASSLGVRATEAFF
TGTGCCAGCAGTTTAGGGGTCAGGGCCACTGAAGCTTTCTTT
>-|many|TRBJ1-2|TRBV3-1
CASSQGQNYGYTF
TGTGCCAGCAGCCAGGGGCAGAACTATGGCTACACCTTC
>TRBD1|many|TRBJ2-1|TRBV12-3/TRBV12-4
CASTLTGGAYNEQFF
TGTGCCAGCACTTTAACAGGGGGCGCCTACAATGAGCAGTTCTTC
>-|many|TRBJ1-1|TRBV7-2
CASSPEAIEAFF
TGTGCCAGCAGTCCGGAGGCGATTGAAGCTTTCTTT
>TRBD2|-|TRBJ2-5|TRBV12-3/TRBV12-4
CASSGGKYQETQYF
TGTGCCAGCAGCGGGGGGAAGTACCAAGAGACCCAGTACTTC
>-|many|TRBJ1-2|TRBV24-1
CATSRGNNGYTF
TGTGCCACCAGCCGGGGAAACAATGGCTACACCTTC
>-|many|TRBJ2-5|TRBV7-8
CASSLGHLQETQYF
TGTGCCAGCAGCTTAGGCCATCTTCAAGAGACCCAGTACTTC